This T cell receptor (beta chain) was profiled in a study of blood T cell repertoires in COVID-19. The repertoire was sequenced with immunoSEQ multiplex PCR; TCRdb's copy has only in-frame clones and lacks some. The sample lists about 55,000 clones, roughly 90% occurring once. Points on this clone: Other DNA sequences in this sample translate to the same CDR3.

Sequences were obtained from peripheral blood. This sequence was found in a man aged 80 or over with acute or convalescent COVID-19.

The CDR3 sequence: CASSRTGGETQYF. The CDR3 bases are TGTGCCAGCAGCAGGACAGGGGGGGAGACCCAGTACTTC. The chain recombines TRBV12-3 or TRBV12-4 with TRBJ2-5, with TRBD1 matching 10 bases. The CDR3 covers 13 residues. J gave up 5 bases and V 6 bases, and 3 bases lay outside the gene matches.